This record covers a single T cell receptor beta chain. Produced via immunoSEQ multiplex PCR; TCRdb's table is partial and in-frame only. The profile shows some 100,000 clones, roughly 86% of them singletons. The data stem from a study of blood T cell repertoires in COVID-19. Study background: Acute-phase and convalescent COVID-19 samples originated in the United States, Italy and Spain. From T cells, B-cell-depleted T cells, or PBMCs came the material, which was cDNA or gDNA.

CDR3 size: 16 residues. Germline CDR1 is LNHDA and CDR2 is SQIVND (reference sequence). After removal of 3 bases from V and 6 bases from J, the junction contained 8 bases not matched to a gene. This clonotype was sampled from a middle-aged man with acute or convalescent COVID-19. The chain carries TRBV19 and TRBJ2-1; TRBD2 aligns across 10 bases. Specimen: peripheral blood. CDR3 nucleotides: TGTGCCAGTAGTATGCCCGGACTAGCGGTGGGCAATGAGCAGTTCTTC. As protein: CASSMPGLAVGNEQFF.